A single sample gave rise to the 24 T cell receptor beta chains below, sequenced in a study of PD-L1 blockade in urothelial cancer. Stated time point: peripheral blood 6 weeks after treatment start. Using immunoSEQ multiplex PCR, the repertoire was profiled, and TCRdb retains in-frame clones only, with some absent. Of 100,000 to 150,000 clones listed, around 88% are singletons. The sample here was PBMCs, taken around atezolizumab (anti-PD-L1) treatment. The source is a middle-aged man with urothelial cancer.

The rearrangement joins TRBV5-1 to TRBJ2-1; D perhaps matches TRBD1 (5 bases). Germline V gene lookup returns CDR1 SGHRS and CDR2 YFSETQ. The CDR3 has 15 amino acids. With 0 bases removed from V and 4 bases from J, the gap between germline ends came to 11 bases. CDR3 protein: CASSLVTGGYNEQFF. In DNA form, the CDR3 reads TGCGCCAGCAGCTTGGTTACAGGCGGATACAATGAGCAGTTCTTC.

This clone came up a few times. The chain couples TRBV6-1 to TRBJ1-2, with D possibly being TRBD1 (5 bases). The CDR3 is made up of 15 amino acids. V was clipped by 3 bases and J by 4 bases, with 15 bases between them. The germline CDR1 and CDR2 sequences are MNHNS and SASEGT. The CDR3 DNA sequence: TGTGCCAGCAGTGACCTCTTTATGGGACTCTATGGCTACACCTTC. It codes for CASSDLFMGLYGYTF.

This CDR3 reads CASSSDRNTEAFF. The CDR3 DNA follows: TGTGCCAGCTCTTCCGACAGGAACACTGAAGCTTTCTTT. V and J are TRBV18 and TRBJ1-1, with D possibly being TRBD1 (5 bases). CDR3 size: 13 residues. Deletions cut 6 bases from V and 1 base from J, with 9 bases between. Germline V CDR1 and CDR2: KGHSH, LQKENI.

The J gene is TRBJ2-3, the V gene TRBV27; weak D call: TRBD1 (5 bases). The CDR3 runs to 15 residues. The germline CDR1 and CDR2 sequences are MNHEY and SMNVEV (reference sequence). With 6 bases removed from V and 1 base from J, the gap between germline ends came to 14 bases. The CDR3 nucleotides read TGTGCCAGCAGCTACATTGGGGCGGGCACAGATACGCAGTATTTT. Protein sequence: CASSYIGAGTDTQYF.

Written as DNA, the CDR3 is TGCGCCAGCAGCCGACCCGGGACTAGCGGGAGAGGGACCTACAATGAGCAGTTCTTC. Protein product: CASSRPGTSGRGTYNEQFF. The chain carries TRBV4-1 and TRBJ2-1, with 14 bases fitting TRBD2. Germline loops: CDR1 MGHRA, CDR2 YSYEKL. The V and J ends lost 4 bases and 2 bases, in that order; junction bases with no gene match: 10. The CDR3 loop spans 19 amino acids.

The rearrangement uses TRBV19 and TRBJ1-2, with TRBD1 identical over 10 bases. The CDR3 loop spans 15 amino acids. J gave up 8 bases and V 6 bases, and 12 bases lay outside the gene matches. In germline, CDR1 is LNHDA, CDR2 SQIVND (reference sequence). The CDR3 loop is CASSIKGTGVRGYTF. CDR3 nucleotide sequence: TGTGCCAGTAGCATTAAGGGGACAGGGGTTCGGGGCTACACCTTC.

This chain joins TRBV2 and TRBJ2-3, with 8 nucleotides matching TRBD2. This CDR3 has 16 amino acids. Trimming took 6 bases from V and 2 from J; bases not matched to a gene: 10. CDR1 SNHLY and CDR2 FYNNEI come from the germline V gene. CDR3 coding DNA: TGTGCCAGCAGAAACCGACTAGCGAGAAACACAGATACGCAGTATTTT. Translation gives CASRNRLARNTDTQYF.

The V gene is TRBV19, the J gene TRBJ2-7; D perhaps matches TRBD2 (5 bases). Per germline, CDR1 LNHDA and CDR2 SQIVND (reference sequence). The CDR3 consists of 14 residues. Trimming left V 5 bases short and J 5 bases short, with 16 bases between. The CDR3 DNA follows: TGTGCCAGTAGTCGGGAAAAAGCAACGGACGAGCAGTACTTC. This sequence encodes CASSREKATDEQYF.

The rearrangement uses TRBV28 and TRBJ1-3; the D is unclear. With 2 bases removed from V and 2 bases from J, the gap between germline ends came to 7 bases. Germline V gene sequence: CDR1 MDHEN, CDR2 SYDVKM. This CDR3 is built from 14 residues. This CDR3 is CASSLAGTGNTIYF. For the CDR3, the DNA is TGTGCCAGCAGTTTAGCCGGGACTGGAAACACCATATATTTT.

The rearrangement uses TRBV11-1 and TRBJ2-3; 11 bases agree with TRBD2. Germline assignment: CDR1 SGHAT and CDR2 FQDESV (reference sequence). V lost 5 bases and J lost 12; bases outside the gene matches: 4. CDR3 length: 12 amino acids. CDR3: CASSPSGRSQYF. The CDR3 bases are TGTGCCAGCAGCCCTAGCGGGAGGTCCCAGTATTTT. Drawing the rest from reference TRBV11-1 and TRBJ2-3, the complete variable domain is EAEVAQSPRYKITEKSQAVAFWCDPISGHATLYWYRQILGQGPELLVQFQDESVVDDSQLPKDRFSAERLKGVDSTLKIQPAELGDSAMYLCASSPSGRSQYFGPGTRLTVL.

The sample holds a few counts of this clone. The V and J genes are TRBV5-1 and TRBJ2-3; 7 bases map to TRBD2. Germline trimming cut 4 bases from V and 7 bases from J; bases unmatched to any gene: 6. The CDR3 consists of 13 residues. Germline loops: CDR1 SGHRS, CDR2 YFSETQ. The CDR3 DNA is TGCGCCAGCAGCCCTGGACTAGTCAATACGCAGTATTTT. Translated: CASSPGLVNTQYF.

The chain links TRBV9 to TRBJ2-3; TRBD1 might be the D (6 bases). V lost 6 bases and J 4 bases, leaving 15 bases between the germline ends. CDR1 and CDR2 (germline): SGDLS, YYNGEE. The CDR3 totals 14 residues. The CDR3 loop reads CASTPRGHSDTQYF. The CDR3 DNA reads as TGTGCCAGCACCCCCCGGGGACATTCAGATACGCAGTATTTT. The variable domain in full, completed from reference TRBV9 and TRBJ2-3, reads DSGVTQTPKHLITATGQRVTLRCSPRSGDLSVYWYQQSLDQGLQFLIQYYNGEERAKGNILERFSAQQFPDLHSELNLSSLELGDSALYFCASTPRGHSDTQYFGPGTRLTVL.

This chain joins TRBV2 and TRBJ1-5, with 9 bases aligning to TRBD1. This CDR3 spans 14 amino acids. Germline trimming cut 5 bases from V and 7 bases from J; bases unmatched to any gene: 6. CDR1 and CDR2 (germline): SNHLY, FYNNEI. The CDR3 spells CASSTGQGWQPQHF. The CDR3 DNA sequence: TGTGCCAGCAGTACGGGACAGGGATGGCAGCCCCAGCATTTT. Drawing the rest from reference TRBV2 and TRBJ1-5, the complete variable domain is EPEVTQTPSHQVTQMGQEVILRCVPISNHLYFYWYRQILGQKVEFLVSFYNNEISEKSEIFDDQFSVERPDGSNFTLKIRSTKLEDSAMYFCASSTGQGWQPQHFGDGTRLSIL.

The rearrangement uses TRBV5-1 and TRBJ2-1, with D unresolved. Trimming stripped 0 bases from V and 2 bases from J, with 9 bases between. From germline, CDR1 is SGHRS and CDR2 YFSETQ. The CDR3 consists of 15 residues. CDR3 in amino acids: CASSLVAEPYNEQFF. The DNA for the CDR3 is TGCGCCAGCAGCTTGGTGGCTGAACCCTACAATGAGCAGTTCTTC.

V is TRBV18 and J is TRBJ1-2, with 10 bases fitting TRBD1. From germline, CDR1 is KGHSH and CDR2 LQKENI. V was pared by 3 bases and J by 8 bases, with 6 bases of the junction left unmatched. The CDR3 extends over 14 amino acids. CDR3 nucleotide sequence: TGTGCCAGCTCACCGGGGGACAGGGGCGACGGCTACACCTTC. Translated: CASSPGDRGDGYTF. Full variable domain (missing parts from reference TRBV18 and TRBJ1-2): NAGVMQNPRHLVRRRGQEARLRCSPMKGHSHVYWYRQLPEEGLKFMVYLQKENIIDESGMPKERFSAEFPKEGPSILRIQQVVRGDSAAYFCASSPGDRGDGYTFGSGTRLTVV.

This chain links TRBV5-1 with TRBJ2-6, with 8 bases matching TRBD1. Germline assignment: CDR1 SGHRS and CDR2 YFSETQ. CDR3 size: 14 residues. Trimming removed 1 base from V and 19 bases from J; junction bases left unmatched: 13. CDR3 DNA: TGCGCCAGCAGCTTGTCAGGGGGCGGCCAACATAAAACTTTC. Its translation is CASSLSGGGQHKTF. The variable domain in full, completed from reference TRBV5-1 and TRBJ2-6, reads KAGVTQTPRYLIKTRGQQVTLSCSPISGHRSVSWYQQTPGQGLQFLFEYFSETQRNKGNFPGRFSGRQFSNSRSEMNVSTLELGDSALYLCASSLSGGGQHKTFGAGSRLTVL.

This clone was recorded once. This chain joins TRBV18 and TRBJ2-1; 10 bases agree with TRBD2. CDR3 length: 15 amino acids. Germline CDR1 is KGHSH and CDR2 is LQKENI. The V segment lost 3 bases and the J segment 5 bases; nucleotides outside the gene matches: 4. The CDR3 sequence is CASSPSLAGDNEQFF. CDR3 DNA sequence: TGTGCCAGCTCACCCTCCCTAGCGGGAGACAATGAGCAGTTCTTC. The variable domain in full, with the rest retrieved from reference TRBV18 and TRBJ2-1, is NAGVMQNPRHLVRRRGQEARLRCSPMKGHSHVYWYRQLPEEGLKFMVYLQKENIIDESGMPKERFSAEFPKEGPSILRIQQVVRGDSAAYFCASSPSLAGDNEQFFGPGTRLTVL.

The chain links TRBV9 to TRBJ2-5, with TRBD1 identical over 9 bases. V gave up 4 bases and J gave up 2 bases; unmatched junction bases: 9. Germline V gives CDR1 SGDLS, CDR2 YYNGEE. The CDR3 contains 16 residues. CDR3 sequence (DNA): TGTGCCAGCAGCAGGACCGGGACAGGGTTACAAGAGACCCAGTACTTC. It encodes CASSRTGTGLQETQYF.

This clone has a handful of counts. V gene TRBV28 combines with J gene TRBJ1-2; the match to TRBD1 covers 7 bases. From germline, CDR1 is MDHEN and CDR2 SYDVKM. The V and J ends lost 10 bases and 7 bases, in that order; junction bases with no gene match: 6. This CDR3 comprises 11 residues. For the CDR3, the DNA is TGTGCCATCCCAGGGGGAAGTGGCTACACCTTC. Protein: CAIPGGSGYTF.

This clone was observed a few times. This chain uses TRBV5-1 with TRBJ2-5; D remains ambiguous. This CDR3 has 14 residues. Germline V gives CDR1 SGHRS, CDR2 YFSETQ. The V gene lost 2 bases and the J gene lost 6 bases, with 14 bases spanning the gap. This CDR3 reads CASSFAEVIKTQYF. DNA of the CDR3: TGCGCCAGCAGCTTTGCTGAGGTAATTAAGACCCAGTACTTC.

The chain has TRBV28 and TRBJ2-3, with TRBD2 identical over 7 bases. V was pared by 6 bases and J by 1 base, with 4 bases of the junction left unmatched. The length of the CDR3 is 14 residues. Germline CDR1 reads MDHEN; CDR2 reads SYDVKM. CDR3 protein: CASSLTSGTDTQYF. In nucleotides, the CDR3 is TGTGCCAGCAGCCTCACTAGCGGCACAGATACGCAGTATTTT. Supplemented by reference TRBV28 and TRBJ2-3, the full variable domain reads DVKVTQSSRYLVKRTGEKVFLECVQDMDHENMFWYRQDPGLGLRLIYFSYDVKMKEKGDIPEGYSVSREKKERFSLILESASTNQTSMYLCASSLTSGTDTQYFGPGTRLTVL.

This chain joins TRBV6-6 and TRBJ1-1; D unresolved. The CDR3 extends over 13 amino acids. Between the trimmed V and J ends, which lost 7 bases and 3 bases, there was a span of 12 bases. Germline CDR1 is MNHNY and CDR2 is SVGAGI (reference sequence). The CDR3 reads CASKGGGYTEAFF. The CDR3 DNA is TGTGCCAGCAAGGGAGGTGGGTACACTGAAGCTTTCTTT.

V is TRBV5-1 and J is TRBJ2-7; possible D gene TRBD2, 5 bases. Germline CDR1 reads SGHRS; CDR2 reads YFSETQ. CDR3 length: 15 amino acids. The ends were cut back, 1 base at V and 4 bases at J, with 15 bases in the middle. DNA for the CDR3: TGCGCCAGCAGCTTGAGCAGCGGAAGAGGGTACGAGCAGTACTTC. Translated, it gives CASSLSSGRGYEQYF.

The V gene is TRBV28, the J gene TRBJ2-1; D may be TRBD1 (6 bases). V gave up 5 bases and J gave up 4 bases, with 18 bases separating them. CDR1 is MDHEN and CDR2 is SYDVKM in the germline V gene. The CDR3 extends over 16 amino acids. CDR3 region: CASSLPGQGLYNEQFF. The CDR3 coding sequence is TGTGCCAGCAGTCTCCCGGGACAAGGACTTTACAATGAGCAGTTCTTC.